This T cell receptor (beta chain) is from a study of T cells expressing NK-cell markers. Germline CDR1 DFQATT, CDR2 SNEGSKA (reference sequence). This CDR3 contains 14 residues. TCRdb reprocessed the 5' RACE reads; each CDR3 protein has one entry and no DNA is given. This sample's table reports more than 400,000 distinct CDR3 sequences. The V gene is TRBV20-1, the J gene TRBJ2-3; TCRdb designates TRBD1, a call that cannot be tested without DNA. The clonotype was recovered from a woman between 18 and 70 years old in good health. Sequencing was carried out using blood T cells: a sorted CD56 or NKG2C T cell subset, CD4+ or CD8+ T cells, or bulk PBMC T cells (not recorded which). This CDR3 reads CSAGDRGLSDTQYF.